Described below is a single TCR beta chain sequence and its context. Its specificity is unknown. The data were obtained in a study of shared clonotypes between healthy human individuals. Study-level background: Two female and three male donors aged 18 to 49 were enrolled.

CD45RO-negative CD8 cells positively selected for CCR7 made up the naive population, which excluded terminally differentiated effector memory CD45RA+ cells. The CDR3 is 15 amino acids. Losses at the gene ends were 5 bases for V and 3 bases for J; bases not matched to a gene: 8. The V gene's germline CDR1 is SEHNR and CDR2 FQNEAQ (reference sequence). Findings of the study overall: Genetic and exposure-history diversity was limited by the few donors.

Profiling relied on immunoSEQ multiplex PCR, and the TCRdb table lists in-frame clones only, not all of them. Among some 630,000 clones listed, 95% to 96% were seen once. The chain has TRBV7-9 and TRBJ2-7, with 9 bases fitting TRBD2. This clonotype was obtained from a woman in her twenties or thirties in good health. The source material was naive CD8+ T cells sorted from blood. The CDR3 sequence: CASSSSGSYYYEQYF. The CDR3 DNA is TGTGCCAGCAGCAGTAGCGGGAGTTATTACTACGAGCAGTACTTC.